This T cell receptor beta chain originates from a study of T cells expressing NK-cell markers (dated by TCRdb to about 2020). About the study as a whole: In sorted CD3+CD56+NKG2C+, CD3+CD56+NKG2C- and CD3+CD56-NKG2C+ T-cell subsets from about 8 donors, TCR beta-chain repertoires were profiled. Randomly selected healthy volunteers, three men and five women, were used as the eight sequenced donors. Illumina HiSeq 2000/2500, MiSeq or NextSeq was used to sequence libraries as 2 x 150 bp reads. Among the eight sequenced donors, seven were HCMV-seropositive and one was HCMV-seronegative. Study-wide conclusions, independent of this receptor: Whether the expanded NKG2C-expressing T cell clones were specific for HCMV antigens remained unclear. For several donors, the dominant CD3+CD56+NKG2C+ clonotypes were among the top 10 CD8+ clonotypes and accounted for 1.0-7.0% of CD8+ T cells. Those dominant clonotypes were again the most abundant among CD3+CD56-NKG2C+ cells in a few donors, at about 25-60.1%.

The sequencer was an Illumina HiSeq 2000. 5'RACE template switching, by which a universal primer site and unique molecular identifiers were added, was used to make TCR beta cDNA libraries. Priming for cDNA synthesis came from the TCR beta constant segment, and two successive PCR amplification steps followed. Per the source publication's procedure: MIGEC was used to demultiplex reads and group the reads by UMI, and MiTCR was used to assemble and quantify clonotypes. To exclude erroneous sequences, only TCR cDNA sequences supported by at least two reads were retained. The tcR package was used for downstream repertoire analysis, with clonotypes matched between fractions based on CDR3 nucleotide sequence plus V segment. Antigen specificity was annotated against VDJdb with VDJmatch, allowing one amino acid substitution in CDR3. Each entry corresponds to one CDR3 protein sequence from reads that TCRdb reprocessed, and DNA is not given. The V and J calls reflect TCRdb's pipeline rather than the authors' work. The table for this sample shows about 390,000 distinct CDR3 sequences. About 10% of the sample rests with the top ten.

For CDR1 and CDR2, the germline V gene (reference sequence) lists LNHNV and YYDKDF. The CDR3 starts with the cysteine, ends with the phenylalanine, and has 16 residues. The protein alone is recorded here. About this clonotype itself: The clone's antigen remains unknown.

HCMV-specific IgG was detected in serum with a commercial ELISA kit to determine HCMV serostatus. Peripheral blood mononuclear cells were isolated from blood by Ficoll density gradient centrifugation. Sequencing used blood T cells: a sorted CD56 or NKG2C T cell subset, CD4+ or CD8+ T cells, or bulk PBMC T cells (not recorded which). The chain couples TRBV15 to TRBJ2-1; TCRdb reports TRBD1, a call that lacks DNA to check it against. This clonotype was sampled from a woman aged 45-59 years in good health. Donor details come from another sample of the same person, matched by shared clones. The CDR3 sequence is CATSSRDRGGSDEQFF.